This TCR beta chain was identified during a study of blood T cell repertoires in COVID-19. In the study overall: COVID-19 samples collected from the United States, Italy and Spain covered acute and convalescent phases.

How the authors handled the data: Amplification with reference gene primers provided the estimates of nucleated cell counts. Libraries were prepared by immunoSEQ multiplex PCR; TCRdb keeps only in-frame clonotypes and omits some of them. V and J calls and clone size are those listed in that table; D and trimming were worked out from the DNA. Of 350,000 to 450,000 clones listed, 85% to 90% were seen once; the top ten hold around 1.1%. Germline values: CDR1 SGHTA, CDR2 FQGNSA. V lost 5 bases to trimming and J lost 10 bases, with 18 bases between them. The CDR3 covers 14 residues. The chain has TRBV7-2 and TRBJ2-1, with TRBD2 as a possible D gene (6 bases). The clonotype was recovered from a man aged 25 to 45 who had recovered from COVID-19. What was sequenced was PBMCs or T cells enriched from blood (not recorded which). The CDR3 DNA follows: TGTGCCAGCAGCACCCCGGGACTCCCAACGGAGCAGTTCTTC. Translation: CASSTPGLPTEQFF.